Sequencing of this T cell receptor (beta chain) was carried out in a study of T cells in Graves' hyperthyroidism and ophthalmopathy. It was RNA transcripts that yielded the amplified TCR beta CDR3 regions. First-round RT-PCR with HTBI primers amplified the TCR CDR3 region. One entry per CDR3 protein results from TCRdb running MiXCR on the multiplex PCR reads. The sample records about 560,000 distinct CDR3 sequences, about half being singletons. CDR1 and CDR2 (germline): SGHRS, YFSETQ. CDR3 size: 13 residues. V was shortened by 0 bases and J by 1 base, with 4 bases between the two germline ends. This clonotype showed up just a few times.

This TCR was sampled from a young woman with Graves' hyperthyroidism. Material: peripheral blood or thyroid tissue (not recorded which). The J gene is TRBJ1-2, the V gene TRBV5-1, with no clear D. The CDR3 protein is CASSLELNYGYTF. The CDR3 bases are TGCGCCAGCAGCTTGGAACTTAACTATGGCTACACCTTC.